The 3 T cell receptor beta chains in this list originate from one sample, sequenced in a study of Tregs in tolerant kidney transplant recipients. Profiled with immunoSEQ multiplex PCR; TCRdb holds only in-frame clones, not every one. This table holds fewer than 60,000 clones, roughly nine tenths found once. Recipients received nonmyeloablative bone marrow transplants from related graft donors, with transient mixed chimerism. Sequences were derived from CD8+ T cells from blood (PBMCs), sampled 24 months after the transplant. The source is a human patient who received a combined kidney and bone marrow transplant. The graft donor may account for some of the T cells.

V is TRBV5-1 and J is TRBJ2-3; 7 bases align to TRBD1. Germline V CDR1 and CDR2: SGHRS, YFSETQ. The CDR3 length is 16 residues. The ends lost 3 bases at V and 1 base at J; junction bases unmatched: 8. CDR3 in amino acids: CASSSRQGLGTDTQYF. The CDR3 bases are TGCGCCAGCAGCTCTCGACAGGGCCTCGGCACAGATACGCAGTATTTT.

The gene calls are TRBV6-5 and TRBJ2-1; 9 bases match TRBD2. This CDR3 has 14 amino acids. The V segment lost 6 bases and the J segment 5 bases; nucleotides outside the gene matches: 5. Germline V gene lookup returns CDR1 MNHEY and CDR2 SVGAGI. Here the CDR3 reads CASRAGGSNNEQFF. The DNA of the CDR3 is TGTGCCAGCAGAGCGGGGGGATCTAACAATGAGCAGTTCTTC.

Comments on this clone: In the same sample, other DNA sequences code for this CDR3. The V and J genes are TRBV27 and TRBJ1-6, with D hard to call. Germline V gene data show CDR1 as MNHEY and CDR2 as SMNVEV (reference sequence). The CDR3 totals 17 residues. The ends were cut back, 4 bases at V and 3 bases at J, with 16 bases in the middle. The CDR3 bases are TGTGCCAGCAGTTACCCATGGTGGGCAATCTATAATTCACCCCTCCACTTT. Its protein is CASSYPWWAIYNSPLHF.